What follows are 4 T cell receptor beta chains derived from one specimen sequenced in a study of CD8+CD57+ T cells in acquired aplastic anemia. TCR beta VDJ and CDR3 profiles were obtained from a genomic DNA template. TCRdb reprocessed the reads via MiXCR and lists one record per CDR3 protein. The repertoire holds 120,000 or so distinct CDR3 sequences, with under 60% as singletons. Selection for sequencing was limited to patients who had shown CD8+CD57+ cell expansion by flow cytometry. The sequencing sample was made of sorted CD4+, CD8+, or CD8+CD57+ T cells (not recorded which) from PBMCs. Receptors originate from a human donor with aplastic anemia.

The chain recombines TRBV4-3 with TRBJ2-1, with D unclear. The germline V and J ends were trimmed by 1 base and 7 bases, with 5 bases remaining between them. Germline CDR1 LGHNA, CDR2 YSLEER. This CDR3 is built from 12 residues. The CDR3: CASSQGGNEQFF. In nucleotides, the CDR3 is TGCGCCAGCAGCCAAGGCGGTAATGAGCAGTTCTTC.

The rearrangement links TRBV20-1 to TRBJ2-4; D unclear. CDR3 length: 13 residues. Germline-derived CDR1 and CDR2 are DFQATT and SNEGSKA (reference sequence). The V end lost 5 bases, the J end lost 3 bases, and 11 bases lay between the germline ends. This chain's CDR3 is CSADPPIKNIQYF. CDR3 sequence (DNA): TGCAGTGCTGATCCGCCGATCAAAAACATTCAGTACTTC.

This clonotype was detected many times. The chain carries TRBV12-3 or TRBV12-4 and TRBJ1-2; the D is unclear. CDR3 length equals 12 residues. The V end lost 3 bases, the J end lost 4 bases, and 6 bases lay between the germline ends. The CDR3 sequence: CASSFTAYGYTF. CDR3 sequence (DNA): TGTGCCAGCAGTTTTACAGCCTATGGCTACACCTTC.

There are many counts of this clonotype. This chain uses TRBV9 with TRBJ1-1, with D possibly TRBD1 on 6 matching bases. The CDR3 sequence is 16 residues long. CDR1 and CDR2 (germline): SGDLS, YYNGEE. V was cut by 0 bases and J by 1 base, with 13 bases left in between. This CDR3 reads CASSVARTDGNTEAFF. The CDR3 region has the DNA TGTGCCAGCAGCGTAGCTCGGACAGATGGGAACACTGAAGCTTTCTTT.